This T cell receptor beta chain was found in a study of T cell responses to AZD1222 COVID-19 vaccine. Study outcomes and limitations: Among vaccine-associated CD4 TCRs, coverage spanned spike, with dominance at 160-218 and 743-854.

CDR1 and CDR2 from the germline V gene are MNHEY and SVGAGI. This CDR3 has 13 residues. Trimming pared 2 bases from V and 4 bases from J, leaving 6 bases between. About this clone: No antigen is known for it.

Assay: immunoSEQ multiplex PCR; the TCRdb copy retains only in-frame clones and omits some. This table holds about 140,000 clones, almost 95% found once. V and J are TRBV6-5 and TRBJ2-1; a possible D gene is TRBD1 (6 bases). This receptor was identified in an adult who received the AZD1222 COVID-19 vaccine. This sample comprised peripheral blood, obtained 28 days after the second AZD1222 dose. The CDR3 spells CASSYGTYNEQFF. The CDR3 nucleotides are TGTGCCAGCAGTTACGGGACATACAATGAGCAGTTCTTC.